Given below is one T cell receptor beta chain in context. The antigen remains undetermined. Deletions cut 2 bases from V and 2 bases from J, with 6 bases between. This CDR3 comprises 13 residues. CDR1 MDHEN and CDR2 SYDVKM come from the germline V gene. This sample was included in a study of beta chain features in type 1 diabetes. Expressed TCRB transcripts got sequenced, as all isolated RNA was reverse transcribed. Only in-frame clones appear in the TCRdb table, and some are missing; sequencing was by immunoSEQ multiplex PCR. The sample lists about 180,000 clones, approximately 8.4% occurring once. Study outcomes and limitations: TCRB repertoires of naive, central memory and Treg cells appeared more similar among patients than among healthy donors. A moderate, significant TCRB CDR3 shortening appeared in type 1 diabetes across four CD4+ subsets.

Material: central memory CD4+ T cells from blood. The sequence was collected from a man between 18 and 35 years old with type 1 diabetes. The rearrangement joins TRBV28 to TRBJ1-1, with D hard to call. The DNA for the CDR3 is TGTGCCAGCAGTTTAGGAGAAAACACTGAAGCTTTCTTT. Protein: CASSLGENTEAFF.